This TCR beta chain appears in the sequencing data of a study of control samples from healthy donors and cancer patients. Measured with immunoSEQ multiplex PCR; TCRdb has only the in-frame clones, and not every one. The sample includes about 54,000 clones, approximately 95% of them seen just once. Trimming took 8 bases from V and 4 from J, leaving 14 bases between them. There are 13 residues in the CDR3. Germline CDR1 MDHEN, CDR2 SYDVKM. This receptor was obtained from a woman between 25 and 40 years old in good health. The specimen was blood. J is TRBJ1-1 and V is TRBV28, with D maybe TRBD1 (5 bases). The CDR3 protein is CASVPGGGTEAFF. The DNA of the CDR3 is TGTGCCAGCGTGCCGGGGGGGGGCACTGAAGCTTTCTTT. Full variable domain (remainder filled in from reference TRBV28 and TRBJ1-1): DVKVTQSSRYLVKRTGEKVFLECVQDMDHENMFWYRQDPGLGLRLIYFSYDVKMKEKGDIPEGYSVSREKKERFSLILESASTNQTSMYLCASVPGGGTEAFFGQGTRLTVV.